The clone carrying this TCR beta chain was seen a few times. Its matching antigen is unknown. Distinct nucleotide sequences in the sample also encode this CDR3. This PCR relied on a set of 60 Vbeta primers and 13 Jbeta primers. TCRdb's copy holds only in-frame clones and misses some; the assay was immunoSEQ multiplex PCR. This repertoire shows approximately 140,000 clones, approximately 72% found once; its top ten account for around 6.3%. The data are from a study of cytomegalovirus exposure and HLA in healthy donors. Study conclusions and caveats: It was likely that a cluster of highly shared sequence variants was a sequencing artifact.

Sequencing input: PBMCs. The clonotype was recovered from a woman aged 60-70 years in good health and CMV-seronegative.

CDR3 amino acids: CATSRGGTTDTQYF. CDR3 in DNA: TGTGCCACCAGCAGAGGCGGGACCACAGATACGCAGTATTTT. The J gene is TRBJ2-3, the V gene TRBV15; D might be TRBD2 (6 bases). V gave up 1 base and J gave up 2 bases, with 7 bases separating them. Germline V CDR1 and CDR2: LNHNV, YYDKDF (reference sequence). The CDR3 is 14 amino acids. Based on the CDR3 plus reference TRBV15 and TRBJ2-3, the full variable domain is DAMVIQNPRYQVTQFGKPVTLSCSQTLNHNVMYWYQQKSSQAPKLLFHYYDKDFNNEADTPDNFQSRRPNTSFCFLDIRSPGLGDTAMYLCATSRGGTTDTQYFGPGTRLTVL.